This T cell receptor beta chain was recovered during a study of T cell changes during pregnancy in multiple sclerosis. This clone came up once. Germline V CDR1 and CDR2: LGHNA, YNFKEQ. This CDR3 spans 15 amino acids. The trim removed 1 base at V and 1 base at J, leaving 4 bases unmatched. Profiled with immunoSEQ multiplex PCR; TCRdb holds only in-frame clones, not every one. The sample records about 22,000 clones, over 80% being singletons. The material was CD8+ T cells from peripheral blood mononuclear cells, obtained in the third trimester of pregnancy. The chain employs TRBV4-2 and TRBJ2-7; TRBD1 aligns across 7 bases. The sequence derives from a female donor with multiple sclerosis, enrolled in a pregnancy study. CDR3 sequence reads: CASSQGWDSSYEQYF. CDR3 nucleotide sequence: TGTGCCAGCAGCCAAGGTTGGGACAGTTCCTACGAGCAGTACTTC.